A selection of T cell receptor beta chains follows, all from one sample in a study of blood T cell repertoires in COVID-19. The table came from immunoSEQ multiplex PCR; TCRdb's copy has only in-frame clones and leaves some out. Among about 220,000 clones listed, about 84% were seen once. The specimen sequenced was peripheral blood. Every receptor here comes from a human donor in a cohort sampled during active COVID-19. The CDR3 runs from the conserved cysteine through the conserved F or W. D genes are given only for firm matches. The size of a clone is reported for some rows only, either as once, few or many, or as a class for expanded clones.

CDR3 protein | CDR3 DNA | V gene | clone size | J gene | D gene
CASSYLSNYGYTF | TGTGCCAGCAGTTATCTCTCTAACTATGGCTACACCTTC | TRBV6-2/TRBV6-3 | . | TRBJ1-2 | .
CATRSGGADGYTF | TGTGCCACCAGGTCGGGCGGGGCAGATGGCTACACCTTC | TRBV24-1 | . | TRBJ1-2 | .
CASSIGTSGYNEQFF | TGTGCCAGCAGCATAGGGACTAGCGGGTACAATGAGCAGTTCTTC | TRBV9 | . | TRBJ2-1 | TRBD2
CASSRGDTQYF | TGTGCCAGCTCCCGGGGAGATACGCAGTATTTT | TRBV18 | . | TRBJ2-3 | .
CASSLRGLAGADTQYF | TGTGCCAGCAGCTTAAGAGGGCTAGCGGGGGCAGATACGCAGTATTTT | TRBV7-3 | . | TRBJ2-3 | TRBD2
CAISEKTGRYEQYF | TGTGCCATCAGTGAAAAGACAGGTCGCTACGAGCAGTACTTC | TRBV10-3 | . | TRBJ2-7 | .
CASSPSGGTYNEQFF | TGTGCCAGCAGCCCGTCCGGGGGTACCTACAATGAGCAGTTCTTC | TRBV5-5 | . | TRBJ2-1 | .
CASGDRGTGANVLTF | TGTGCCAGCGGGGACAGGGGCACTGGGGCCAACGTCCTGACTTTC | TRBV9 | . | TRBJ2-6 | TRBD1
CASSFFASGQTNYGYTF | TGTGCCAGCAGCTTCTTCGCCTCGGGACAGACTAACTATGGCTACACCTTC | TRBV5-6 | . | TRBJ1-2 | TRBD1
CASSLGGTAYEQYF | TGCGCCAGCAGCCTGGGAGGGACAGCCTACGAGCAGTACTTC | TRBV5-1 | . | TRBJ2-7 | .
CASSPGRGYQPQHF | TGTGCCAGCAGCCCGGGGAGGGGATATCAGCCCCAGCATTTT | TRBV7-9 | . | TRBJ1-5 | .
CASSLNQGTNEKLFF | TGTGCCAGCAGCCTTAACCAGGGCACTAATGAAAAACTGTTTTTT | TRBV7-2 | . | TRBJ1-4 | .
CASSQDMSTDTQYF | TGTGCCAGCAGCCAAGACATGAGCACAGATACGCAGTATTTT | TRBV3-1/TRBV3-2 | . | TRBJ2-3 | .
CASSNVGRTSGNTIYF | TGTGCCAGTAGTAACGTCGGACGGACTTCTGGAAACACCATATATTTT | TRBV19 | once | TRBJ1-3 | .
CASSFHGGGQTQYF | TGTGCCAGCAGTTTTCATGGAGGGGGCCAGACCCAGTACTTC | TRBV27 | . | TRBJ2-5 | .
CASSTRQGEPVSRELFF | TGTGCCAGTAGTACTCGACAGGGGGAGCCCGTTTCCCGGGAGCTGTTTTTT | TRBV19 | . | TRBJ2-2 | TRBD1
CASSLTGGPKNEQFF | TGCGCCAGCAGCTTGACGGGGGGGCCAAAGAATGAGCAGTTCTTC | TRBV5-1 | . | TRBJ2-1 | TRBD2
CASSLRAGLNTEAFF | TGCGCCAGCAGCTTAAGGGCGGGATTGAACACTGAAGCTTTCTTT | TRBV5-1 | . | TRBJ1-1 | .
CASSQSVNQPQHF | TGTGCCAGCAGCCAATCCGTCAATCAGCCCCAGCATTTT | TRBV16 | . | TRBJ1-5 | .
CASTPRQGADGELFF | TGTGCCAGCACCCCTCGACAGGGGGCGGACGGGGAGCTGTTTTTT | TRBV5-4 | . | TRBJ2-2 | TRBD1
CASSVGGTGGTEAFF | TGTGCCAGCAGCGTAGGTGGGACAGGGGGCACTGAAGCTTTCTTT | TRBV9 | few | TRBJ1-1 | TRBD1
CASSQDRAGRQGYTF | TGCGCCAGCAGCCAAGATCGGGCAGGGCGTCAAGGCTACACCTTC | TRBV4-3 | . | TRBJ1-2 | .
CASSLTLKIRTGGRNQPQHF | TGTGCCAGTAGTTTGACCCTAAAAATTCGGACAGGGGGGCGCAATCAGCCCCAGCATTTT | TRBV19 | . | TRBJ1-5 | TRBD1
CATSRDSYNEQFF | TGTGCCACCAGCAGGGACTCCTACAATGAGCAGTTCTTC | TRBV24-1 | . | TRBJ2-1 | .
CAISTGGSNEKLFF | TGTGCCATCAGTACAGGGGGCAGTAATGAAAAACTGTTTTTT | TRBV10-3 | . | TRBJ1-4 | TRBD1
CASSSNNHGQDPSYEQYF | TGTGCCAGCAGCTCGAACAACCATGGACAGGACCCCTCCTACGAGCAGTACTTC | TRBV11-3 | once | TRBJ2-7 | TRBD1
CASSFHRGQGNEQFF | TGTGCCAGCAGTTTTCATAGGGGGCAAGGCAATGAGCAGTTCTTC | TRBV28 | . | TRBJ2-1 | TRBD1
CASSFGQLNSPLHF | TGTGCCAGCAGCTTCGGACAGCTTAATTCACCCCTCCACTTT | TRBV5-4 | . | TRBJ1-6 | .
CASRGEGPYEQYF | TGTGCCAGCAGGGGGGAGGGTCCCTACGAGCAGTACTTC | TRBV6-5 | . | TRBJ2-7 | TRBD2
CASSLLAGGYEQYF | TGTGCCAGCAGTTTGCTAGCGGGGGGTTACGAGCAGTACTTC | TRBV27 | few | TRBJ2-7 | TRBD2
CASSPLQGARETQYF | TGTGCCAGCTCACCGTTACAGGGGGCACGGGAGACCCAGTACTTC | TRBV18 | . | TRBJ2-5 | TRBD1
CAWRVGTDTEAFF | TGTGCCTGGAGGGTCGGGACAGACACTGAAGCTTTCTTT | TRBV30 | . | TRBJ1-1 | TRBD1
CASSVDRAPNTEAFF | TGTGCCAGTAGTGTCGACAGGGCTCCGAACACTGAAGCTTTCTTT | TRBV19 | once | TRBJ1-1 | TRBD1
CASSSQRGSVLMYF | TGTGCCAGCAGCTCACAGAGGGGGTCCGTCCTTATGTACTTC | TRBV5-8 | once | TRBJ2-7 | .
CASRQGRYEKLFF | TGTGCCAGTAGACAGGGGCGGTATGAAAAACTGTTTTTT | TRBV19 | . | TRBJ1-4 | TRBD1
CASSFPAAGEYQPQHF | TGTGCCAGCAGTTTCCCCGCGGCAGGGGAATATCAGCCCCAGCATTTT | TRBV6-6 | . | TRBJ1-5 | .
CASSDETSEALAGGTGSTDTQYF | TGTGCCAGCAGTGATGAGACCTCTGAGGCACTAGCGGGGGGAACTGGGAGCACAGATACGCAGTATTTT | TRBV2 | . | TRBJ2-3 | TRBD2
CSPTGVGNTEAFF | TGCAGCCCGACCGGGGTAGGGAACACTGAAGCTTTCTTT | TRBV29-1 | . | TRBJ1-1 | .
CASSLGSGSYEQYF | TGTGCCAGCAGCTTAGGTAGCGGGAGTTACGAGCAGTACTTC | TRBV7-2 | . | TRBJ2-7 | TRBD2
CASSPGGSGAGREQYF | TGTGCCAGCAGCCCAGGAGGAAGCGGGGCGGGCAGGGAGCAGTACTTC | TRBV11-3 | . | TRBJ2-7 | TRBD2
CAIRRGQTNTEAFF | TGTGCCATCAGGAGGGGACAGACGAACACTGAAGCTTTCTTT | TRBV10-3 | . | TRBJ1-1 | TRBD1
CASSIGLHPSTDTQYF | TGTGCCAGTAGTATAGGGCTCCACCCTAGCACAGATACGCAGTATTTT | TRBV19 | once | TRBJ2-3 | .
CASSRGNTIYF | TGTGCCAGTTCACGGGGAAACACCATATATTTT | TRBV28 | . | TRBJ1-3 | .
CASSISGTNSGGYTF | TGTGCCAGTAGTATCTCCGGGACAAACTCAGGTGGCTACACCTTC | TRBV19 | . | TRBJ1-2 | .
CASSPGMYWAKGYTF | TGTGCCAGCTCACCAGGAATGTACTGGGCTAAAGGCTACACCTTC | TRBV18 | few | TRBJ1-2 | .
CASSLRGQGRQPQHF | TGTGCCAGCAGCCTAAGGGGACAGGGGAGGCAGCCCCAGCATTTT | TRBV5-6 | . | TRBJ1-5 | TRBD1
CAGRENTDTQYF | TGTGCGGGGCGGGAGAACACAGATACGCAGTATTTT | TRBV6-5 | . | TRBJ2-3 | TRBD2
CASSYTRRAQETQYF | TGTGCCAGCAGTTACACCCGGCGGGCCCAAGAGACCCAGTACTTC | TRBV6-2/TRBV6-3 | . | TRBJ2-5 | .
CASSSGTGDYNEQFF | TGTGCCAGCAGCTCCGGGACAGGAGATTACAATGAGCAGTTCTTC | TRBV5-4 | . | TRBJ2-1 | TRBD1
CASRERANNEQFF | TGCGCCAGCAGGGAGCGGGCAAACAATGAGCAGTTCTTC | TRBV5-1 | . | TRBJ2-1 | .
CASSLSPTSRYEQYF | TGTGCCAGCAGCTTGAGTCCGACTAGCAGGTACGAGCAGTACTTC | TRBV5-4 | . | TRBJ2-7 | TRBD2